The 16 T cell receptor beta chains given below trace back to one sample, sequenced in a study of identical twins. In TCRdb, the 5' RACE reads were re-called with MiXCR into one record per CDR3 protein. The sample lists 350,000 to 400,000 distinct CDR3 sequences; roughly 9% were seen once. Material for sequencing was naive T cells sorted from blood. The source is a woman aged 50 to 65 in good health.

The chain is built from TRBV10-2 and TRBJ2-5, with unresolved D. V was shortened by 5 bases and J by 0 bases, with 7 bases between the two germline ends. CDR1 WSHSY and CDR2 SAAADI come from the germline V gene. This CDR3 has 13 residues. In DNA form, the CDR3 reads TGCGCCAGCAGTACGTCTTACCAAGAGACCCAGTACTTC. Protein product: CASSTSYQETQYF.

This clonotype has only a few counts. The rearrangement links TRBV15 to TRBJ2-3; TRBD1 aligns across 7 bases. With 2 bases clipped from V and 4 bases from J, the junction kept 9 bases outside the gene matches. Germline V gene data show CDR1 as LNHNV and CDR2 as YYDKDF (reference sequence). The CDR3 loop spans 16 amino acids. The CDR3 reads CATSRQSGGFPDTQYF. DNA for the CDR3: TGTGCCACCAGCAGACAGTCAGGGGGTTTTCCAGATACGCAGTATTTT.

The chain links TRBV6-5 to TRBJ2-3; 7 positions match TRBD1. After removal of 6 bases from V and 4 bases from J, the junction contained 10 bases not matched to a gene. This CDR3 spans 15 amino acids. Germline V gene data show CDR1 as MNHEY and CDR2 as SVGAGI. Written as DNA, the CDR3 is TGTGCCAGCAGACGAGACAGGGAGTGGGCAGATACGCAGTATTTT. Protein: CASRRDREWADTQYF.

J is TRBJ2-5 and V is TRBV29-1; 7 nucleotides match TRBD1. The V segment lost 7 bases and the J segment 7 bases; nucleotides outside the gene matches: 9. The germline CDR1 and CDR2 sequences are SQVTM and ANQGSEA. This CDR3 has 12 residues. The CDR3 here is CSGGQADGTQYF. CDR3 bases: TGCAGCGGAGGACAGGCTGACGGGACCCAGTACTTC.

In regard to this clonotype: A junction boundary mismatches the germline segment, possibly from a read error. CDR3 in amino acids: CASSVGQLSGNTKYF. CDR3 DNA sequence: TGTGCCAGCAGCGTAGGACAGCTCTCTGGAAACACCAAATATTTT. The V and J genes are TRBV9 and TRBJ1-3; the D gene is possibly TRBD1 (5 bases). This CDR3 has 15 amino acids. Per the germline V gene, CDR1 is SGDLS and CDR2 is YYNGEE.

V gene TRBV6-5 combines with J gene TRBJ2-6; 7 nucleotides line up with TRBD2. CDR1 is MNHEY and CDR2 is SVGAGI in the germline V gene. The CDR3 length is 19 residues. V lost 2 bases, J lost 0 bases, and 10 bases stayed unmatched. The CDR3 coding sequence is TGTGCCAGCAGTTACAGCCTAGCGGCAGGGCCCTCTGGGGCCAACGTCCTGACTTTC. Encoded protein: CASSYSLAAGPSGANVLTF.

This clonotype has ten or more counts. The chain recombines TRBV12-3 or TRBV12-4 with TRBJ1-2, with a tentative D call TRBD1 (6 bases). Deletions cut 5 bases from V and 5 bases from J, with 12 bases between. The CDR3 has 13 residues. In DNA, the CDR3 is TGTGCCAGCAGTCCAACAGGGTCATATGGCTACACCTTC. As protein: CASSPTGSYGYTF.

This clonotype was recorded many times. This chain uses TRBV28 with TRBJ1-2, with 11 bases lining up with TRBD1. J was trimmed by 5 bases and V by 3 bases; bases with no gene match: 2. The CDR3 totals 14 residues. Germline V gives CDR1 MDHEN, CDR2 SYDVKM. For the CDR3, the DNA is TGTGCCAGCAGTTTCGGGACAGGGGGTTATGGCTACACCTTC. This gives the protein CASSFGTGGYGYTF.

This clonotype was recorded many times. The genes are TRBV5-5 and TRBJ1-1; TRBD1 might be the D (6 bases). Germline assignment: CDR1 SGHKS and CDR2 YYEKEE (reference sequence). The CDR3 is made up of 14 amino acids. The V end was cut by 1 base, the J end by 5 bases, with 12 bases between. The CDR3 here is CASSLLQGNTEAFF. DNA for the CDR3: TGTGCCAGCAGCTTGCTCCAGGGGAATACTGAAGCTTTCTTT.

The chain couples TRBV5-1 to TRBJ2-3, with D unclear. CDR1 and CDR2 from the germline V gene are SGHRS and YFSETQ. The CDR3 spans 15 residues. V was pared by 0 bases and J by 0 bases, with 8 bases between. Here the CDR3 reads CASSLAAPSTDTQYF. The CDR3 DNA sequence: TGCGCCAGCAGCTTGGCAGCGCCTAGCACAGATACGCAGTATTTT. The variable domain in full, completed from reference TRBV5-1 and TRBJ2-3, reads KAGVTQTPRYLIKTRGQQVTLSCSPISGHRSVSWYQQTPGQGLQFLFEYFSETQRNKGNFPGRFSGRQFSNSRSEMNVSTLELGDSALYLCASSLAAPSTDTQYFGPGTRLTVL.

The chain links TRBV11-3 to TRBJ2-2; 8 bases match TRBD1. The CDR3 covers 14 residues. After removal of 8 bases from V and 5 bases from J, the junction contained 7 bases not matched to a gene. Germline CDR1 reads SGHNT; CDR2 reads YENEEA. The DNA of the CDR3 is TGTGCCAGCCGTCGACAGGGGAGGACCGGGGAGCTGTTTTTT. It translates to CASRRQGRTGELFF.

The V gene is TRBV20-1, the J gene TRBJ2-3, with 9 bases fitting TRBD1. Germline V gene lookup returns CDR1 DFQATT and CDR2 SNEGSKA (reference sequence). CDR3 size: 16 residues. With 0 bases clipped from V and 3 bases from J, the junction kept 7 bases outside the gene matches. CDR3 loop: CSARDPGQGLTDTQYF. The CDR3 nucleotides read TGCAGTGCTAGAGATCCTGGACAGGGGCTAACAGATACGCAGTATTTT.

This clonotype occurred a few times. The chain couples TRBV20-1 to TRBJ1-4; 10 nucleotides agree with TRBD1. V dropped 3 bases and J dropped 5; count of bases not matched to a gene: 6. CDR1 DFQATT and CDR2 SNEGSKA come from the germline V gene (reference sequence). CDR3 size: 15 residues. The CDR3 nucleotides are TGCAGTGCTAGGCCCCCGGGACAGGGGAATGAAAAACTGTTTTTT. The encoded protein is CSARPPGQGNEKLFF.

CDR3 coding DNA: TGTGCCAGCAGCTTAGCGGGGGGGAAATACGAGCAGTACGTC. This sequence encodes CASSLAGGKYEQYV. V gene TRBV7-9 combines with J gene TRBJ2-7; 7 nucleotides line up with TRBD2. V gave up 0 bases and J gave up 4 bases; unmatched junction bases: 3. Germline-derived CDR1 and CDR2 are SEHNR and FQNEAQ (reference sequence). The CDR3 extends over 14 amino acids.

This clonotype has only a few counts. V and J are TRBV12-3 or TRBV12-4 and TRBJ1-3; D possibly corresponds to TRBD1 (6 bases). The CDR3 loop spans 12 amino acids. The germline V and J ends were trimmed by 6 bases and 15 bases, with 18 bases remaining between them. The CDR3 sequence is CASSPVGRGRYF. The CDR3 DNA is TGTGCCAGCAGCCCAGTAGGCAGGGGCAGATATTTT.

The chain employs TRBV20-1 and TRBJ2-5; TRBD1 is a possible D gene (6 bases). Per the germline V gene, CDR1 is DFQATT and CDR2 is SNEGSKA (reference sequence). V gave up 1 base and J gave up 3 bases, with 15 bases separating them. CDR3 length: 15 amino acids. CDR3 in amino acids: CSARVAGAVEETQYF. As DNA, the CDR3 is TGCAGTGCTAGAGTTGCAGGGGCGGTGGAAGAGACCCAGTACTTC.